The sequence of this TCR beta chain was determined in a study of blood T cell repertoires in COVID-19. Whole-study context: There were acute and convalescent COVID-19 samples, and they came from the United States, Italy and Spain. Nucleic acid was either cDNA or gDNA, and it came from T cells, B-cell-depleted T cells, or PBMCs.

CDR1 is KGHSH and CDR2 is LQKENI in the germline V gene. V gave up 3 bases and J gave up 0 bases, with 19 bases separating them. The CDR3 consists of 18 residues. Original handling: Reference gene primer amplification gave estimated nucleated cell counts. Measured with immunoSEQ multiplex PCR; TCRdb has only the in-frame clones, and not every one. Clonal size and the V and J genes are those of that table, whereas D and trimming came from the DNA. The data contain around 270,000 clones, about 89% of them singletons. V is TRBV18 and J is TRBJ2-3, with D possibly TRBD2 on 6 matching bases. Input material: peripheral blood. The clonotype comes from a man aged 40-50 years with acute or convalescent COVID-19. The CDR3 DNA reads TGTGCCAGCTCACCTCCAAATCGTGCCGGGAGTAGCACAGATACGCAGTATTTT. Translation: CASSPPNRAGSSTDTQYF.